Listed below are T cell receptor beta chains from one sample, sequenced in a study of Graves' ophthalmopathy and Graves' hyperthyroidism. TCRdb reprocessed the multiplex PCR reads via MiXCR and lists one record per CDR3 protein. The sample holds 600,000 to 650,000 distinct CDR3 sequences, 20% to 25% seen once. Material for sequencing was peripheral blood. The receptors derive from a woman aged 18-29 years with stable Graves' hyperthyroidism. Some clones in this sample may be carry-over from other donors' samples. CDR3s include the opening cysteine and the closing phenylalanine or tryptophan. The D gene is left open where the match is weak. The size entry is marked missing in some rows and otherwise reads once, few, many or a size class.

TRBJ1-5,TRBV27,17,TRBD1,many,TGTGCCAGCAGGTTCGGGACAGGAAGATATAGCAATCAGCCCCAGCATTTT,CASRFGTGRYSNQPQHF
TRBJ1-2,TRBV5-1,15,-,many,TGCGCCAGCAGCCTAGGACAGCCTGCGGACTATGGCTACACCTTC,CASSLGQPADYGYTF
TRBJ2-5,TRBV12-5,13,-,-,TGTGCTAGTGGTAAGGGGATGTCAGAGACCCAGTACTTC,CASGKGMSETQYF
TRBJ2-7,TRBV7-2,17,TRBD2,many,TGTGCCAGCAGCTTAGTGGCCGGGACTAGCGGGAGTTACGAGCAGTACTTC,CASSLVAGTSGSYEQYF
TRBJ2-3,TRBV28,20,TRBD2,many,TGTGCCAGCAGTTTGGGACTAGCGGGAGGTAACGAACAACGCACAGATACGCAGTATTTT,CASSLGLAGGNEQRTDTQYF
TRBJ1-1,TRBV4-2,14,-,few,TGTGCCAGCAGCCAGGGGGATTTGGGCACTGAAGCTTTCTTT,CASSQGDLGTEAFF
TRBJ2-2,TRBV5-1,22,TRBD2,few,TGCGCCAGCAGCTTAAAAACGAGACCGGGACTAGCGGGAGGGCCTTTGACCGGGGAGCTGTTTTTT,CASSLKTRPGLAGGPLTGELFF
TRBJ2-5,TRBV12-3/TRBV12-4,14,-,few,TGTGCCAGCAGTGCCCGGGATAGGCAAGAGACCCAGTACTTC,CASSARDRQETQYF
TRBJ1-2,TRBV12-3/TRBV12-4,14,-,many,TGTGCCAGCAGTTTAGTAGGCCAGGCCTATGGCTACACCTTC,CASSLVGQAYGYTF
TRBJ1-2,TRBV10-3,15,TRBD1,many,TGTGCCATCAGTGAGTCCGGACAGGGGCTTTATGGCTACACCTTC,CAISESGQGLYGYTF
TRBJ1-1,TRBV30,14,-,many,TGTGCCTGGAGTGGTGGGAGATACCTCACTGAAGCTTTCTTT,CAWSGGRYLTEAFF
TRBJ1-1,TRBV4-2,14,TRBD1,many,TGTGCCAGCAGCCTGTCGGGACAGGGGACTGAAGCTTTCTTT,CASSLSGQGTEAFF
TRBJ1-2,TRBV5-4,12,TRBD1,many,TGTGCCAGCAGCATCCGGGACAGGGAGTACACCTTC,CASSIRDREYTF
TRBJ1-5,TRBV20-1,15,-,few,TGCAGTGCCATGGGACGGACCTTTAGCAATCAGCCCCAGCATTTT,CSAMGRTFSNQPQHF
TRBJ1-2,TRBV28,15,-,many,TGTGCCAGCAGTTTAGACCCAACTGGGAACTATGGCTACACCTTC,CASSLDPTGNYGYTF
TRBJ2-5,TRBV5-1,13,-,many,TGCGCCAGCAGCTTGAACAGCAAAGAGACCCAGTACTTC,CASSLNSKETQYF
TRBJ2-7,TRBV6-1,14,-,many,TGTGCCAGCAGTGAAGCCGGGCAACACTACGAGCAGTACTTC,CASSEAGQHYEQYF
TRBJ2-2,TRBV20-1,15,-,-,TGCAGTGCTAGCGGGAGTATCGGGAACACCGGGGAGCTGTTTTTT,CSASGSIGNTGELFF
TRBJ1-1,TRBV19,14,TRBD1,many,TGTGCCAGTACCGGTGGGACAGGGGAGCGGGGAGCTTTCTTT,CASTGGTGERGAFF
TRBJ2-5,TRBV5-1,13,-,-,TGCGCCAGCAGGAAGGGGCTGGAAGAGACCCAGTACTTC,CASRKGLEETQYF
TRBJ1-1,TRBV4-1,11,-,many,TGCGCCAGCGGGGGGCACACTGAAGCTTTCTTT,CASGGHTEAFF
TRBJ2-5,TRBV3-1,13,-,few,TGTGCCAGCGGCGGGCAAATGGAGAAGACCCAGTACTTC,CASGGQMEKTQYF
TRBJ2-7,TRBV27,17,-,-,TGTGCCAGCAGTTTATCGCGCTACAGGGTTGGAGTTGGTGAGCAGTACTTC,CASSLSRYRVGVGEQYF
TRBJ2-4,TRBV11-2,10,-,many,TGTGCCAGCAGCTTGAACATTCAGTACTTC,CASSLNIQYF
TRBJ2-5,TRBV7-2,12,TRBD1,few,TGTGCCAGCAGCCTCCGACAGGGTGTGGGACACTTC,CASSLRQGVGHF